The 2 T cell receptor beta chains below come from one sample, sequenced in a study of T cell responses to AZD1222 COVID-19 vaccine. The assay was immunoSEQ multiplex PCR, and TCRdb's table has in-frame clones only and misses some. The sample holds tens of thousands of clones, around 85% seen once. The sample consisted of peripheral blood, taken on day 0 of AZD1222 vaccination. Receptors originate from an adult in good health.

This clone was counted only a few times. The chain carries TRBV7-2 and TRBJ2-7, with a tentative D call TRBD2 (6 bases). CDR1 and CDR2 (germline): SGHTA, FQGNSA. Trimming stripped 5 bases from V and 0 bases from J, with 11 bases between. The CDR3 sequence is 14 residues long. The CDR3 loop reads CASSLPTSSYEQYF. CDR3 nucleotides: TGTGCCAGCAGCCTGCCGACTAGCTCCTACGAGCAGTACTTC.

CDR3 bases: TGTGCCAGCAGCCCCCGGGACTTCCAGGAACACTATGGCTACACCTTC. It encodes CASSPRDFQEHYGYTF. The chain carries TRBV27 and TRBJ1-2, with D possibly being TRBD1 (5 bases). The length of the CDR3 is 16 residues. Trimming removed 6 bases from V and 3 bases from J, with 20 bases in between. Germline V lookup: CDR1 MNHEY, CDR2 SMNVEV (reference sequence).